Listed here is a single T cell receptor (beta chain). CDR3 size: 16 residues. The V gene's germline CDR1 is SGHVS and CDR2 FNYEAQ. Germline trimming cut 5 bases from V and 3 bases from J; bases unmatched to any gene: 12. This record belongs to a study of T cell changes during pregnancy in multiple sclerosis. This table comes from immunoSEQ multiplex PCR, and its TCRdb copy is limited to in-frame clones, with some not included. The sample contains 100,000 to 140,000 clones, less than 95% of which appear only once. The TCR comes from a female donor in good health, enrolled as a control in a pregnancy study. This rearrangement joins TRBV7-6 to TRBJ2-7; TRBD1 agrees at 8 bases. The starting material was peripheral blood, obtained in the third trimester of pregnancy. In DNA form, the CDR3 reads TGTGCCAGCAGCCTGGTCGGGACAGGAAGTATCTACGAGCAGTACTTC. This encodes CASSLVGTGSIYEQYF.